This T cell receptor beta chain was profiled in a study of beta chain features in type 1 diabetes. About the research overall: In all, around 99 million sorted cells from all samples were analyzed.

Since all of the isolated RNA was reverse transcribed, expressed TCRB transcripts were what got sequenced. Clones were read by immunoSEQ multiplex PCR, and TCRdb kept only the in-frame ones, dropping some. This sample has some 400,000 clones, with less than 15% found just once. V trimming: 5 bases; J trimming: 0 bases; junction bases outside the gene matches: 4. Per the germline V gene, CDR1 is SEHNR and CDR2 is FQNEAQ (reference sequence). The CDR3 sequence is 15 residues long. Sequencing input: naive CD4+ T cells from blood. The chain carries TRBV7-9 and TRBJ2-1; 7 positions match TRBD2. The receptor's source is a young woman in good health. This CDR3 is CASSQLATSYNEQFF. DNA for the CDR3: TGTGCCAGCAGCCAACTAGCGACCTCCTACAATGAGCAGTTCTTC.